What follows is one T cell receptor beta chain and its context. Its antigen is unidentified. Treatment denoted: around 19 received Ad26.COV2.S at low or high dose, single or two shots; about 5 received placebo; per-sample allocation not given. After the first vaccine or placebo injection, samples were drawn on day 63. CDR3 length equals 13 residues. The germline CDR1 and CDR2 sequences are PRHDT and FYEKMQ (reference sequence). Between the trimmed V and J ends, which lost 6 bases and 3 bases, there was a span of 10 bases. The data were obtained in a study of Ad26.COV2.S vaccination and SARS-CoV-2 variants. Whole-study findings and limits: Responses of T cells in total may have been underestimated by the TCR breadth and depth analyses.

TCRdb's table, derived via immunoSEQ multiplex PCR, lists solely in-frame clones and lacks some. The repertoire holds fewer than 900,000 clones, 70% to 90% seen once, with over 1.3% in the top ten. The sample consisted of peripheral blood, taken in a trial of Ad26.COV2.S vaccine versus placebo. The sequence derives from a person aged 18-65 years who received the Ad26.COV2.S COVID-19 vaccine or a placebo. The chain links TRBV13 to TRBJ2-3, with D perhaps TRBD1 (6 bases). The CDR3 DNA follows: TGTGCCAGCAGACCAACAGGGACAGATACGCAGTATTTT. Protein sequence: CASRPTGTDTQYF.